This TCR beta chain derives from a study of T cell responses to AZD1222 COVID-19 vaccine. Produced via immunoSEQ multiplex PCR; TCRdb's table is partial and in-frame only. The sample records roughly 50,000 clones, around 86% being singletons. Sequencing was performed on peripheral blood, taken 28 days after the second AZD1222 dose. The receptor's source is an adult who received the AZD1222 COVID-19 vaccine.

CDR3 sequence: CASSDPGTYEQYF. CDR3 nucleotides: TGTGCCAGCAGTGACCCGGGGACCTACGAGCAGTACTTC. The chain couples TRBV12-3 or TRBV12-4 to TRBJ2-7, with TRBD2 as a possible D gene (5 bases). V dropped 5 bases and J dropped 2 bases, with 10 bases sitting between them. The CDR3 has 13 amino acids.